Below, 28 T cell receptor beta chains from the same sample are listed, as sequenced in a study of blood T cell repertoires in COVID-19. This table comes from immunoSEQ multiplex PCR, and its TCRdb copy is limited to in-frame clones, with some not included. The data hold approximately 250,000 clones, with about 90% observed a single time. Sequenced input: PBMCs or T cells enriched from blood (not recorded which). The receptor set was obtained from a woman aged 25-40 years with acute COVID-19.

The chain links TRBV6-2 or TRBV6-3 to TRBJ2-2; no firm D call. Per germline, CDR1 MNHEY and CDR2 SVGEGT. The germline V and J ends were trimmed by 4 bases and 4 bases, with 13 bases remaining between them. The CDR3 is 15 residues long. The chain's CDR3 is CASSSPPVATGELFF. CDR3 nucleotide sequence: TGTGCCAGCAGTTCTCCCCCCGTGGCCACCGGGGAGCTGTTTTTT.

The chain combines TRBV9 with TRBJ2-7, with unresolved D. V shed 4 bases and J shed 0 bases, with 11 bases lying between them. The CDR3 has 14 amino acids. The V gene's germline CDR1 is SGDLS and CDR2 YYNGEE. DNA of the CDR3: TGTGCCAGCAGCCAGGATCTCACCTCCTACGAGCAGTACTTC. Translation gives CASSQDLTSYEQYF.

The chain links TRBV6-1 to TRBJ1-2; 9 bases match TRBD1. This CDR3 is 18 amino acids long. CDR1 is MNHNS and CDR2 is SASEGT in the germline V gene. The J segment lost 5 bases and the V segment lost 4 bases, leaving 17 bases of the junction unmatched. In nucleotides, the CDR3 is TGTGCCAGCAGTGGCTACCTCGGGACAGGGAGGGAAGGGTATGGCTACACCTTC. This encodes CASSGYLGTGREGYGYTF.

V is TRBV29-1 and J is TRBJ2-7; possible D gene TRBD1, 5 bases. Germline V gene lookup returns CDR1 SQVTM and CDR2 ANQGSEA. The V and J ends lost 6 bases and 3 bases respectively, with 18 bases between them. The length of the CDR3 is 14 residues. The DNA for the CDR3 is TGCAGCGTCGTAACTGGTCTAGGGGTCTACGAGCAGTACTTC. Encoded protein: CSVVTGLGVYEQYF.

This chain connects TRBV3-1 (or the pseudogene TRBV3-2) to TRBJ2-1; D is unclear. The germline gives CDR1 LGHDT, CDR2 YNNKEL (reference sequence). V was shortened by 2 bases and J by 4 bases, with 12 bases between the two germline ends. The CDR3 contains 15 residues. The CDR3 protein is CASSQMAAKYNEQFF. The CDR3 region has the DNA TGTGCCAGCAGCCAAATGGCGGCAAAATACAATGAGCAGTTCTTC.

V is TRBV28 and J is TRBJ2-7; 8 bases match TRBD2. Germline trimming cut 5 bases from V and 0 bases from J; bases unmatched to any gene: 6. The CDR3 consists of 15 residues. CDR1 and CDR2 from the germline V gene are MDHEN and SYDVKM. CDR3 sequence (DNA): TGTGCCAGCAGTGACTCTAGCGGGTACTCCTACGAGCAGTACTTC. Protein product: CASSDSSGYSYEQYF. Drawing the rest from reference TRBV28 and TRBJ2-7, the complete variable domain is DVKVTQSSRYLVKRTGEKVFLECVQDMDHENMFWYRQDPGLGLRLIYFSYDVKMKEKGDIPEGYSVSREKKERFSLILESASTNQTSMYLCASSDSSGYSYEQYFGPGTRLTVT.

This rearrangement joins TRBV30 to TRBJ1-2; 10 positions agree with TRBD1. The CDR3 is made up of 13 amino acids. CDR1 and CDR2 from the germline V gene are GTSNPN and SVGIG (reference sequence). V shed 3 bases, J shed 4 bases, and the junction held 2 bases outside the gene matches. The CDR3 sequence: CAWSGTGAYGYTF. The CDR3 bases are TGTGCCTGGAGCGGGACAGGGGCCTATGGCTACACCTTC.

The rearrangement joins TRBV10-3 to TRBJ1-5; D is unclear. Germline lookup yields CDR1 ENHRY and CDR2 SYGVKD. This CDR3 has 14 amino acids. The germline V and J ends were trimmed by 5 bases and 5 bases, with 13 bases remaining between them. In DNA form, the CDR3 reads TGTGCCATCAGTTTAGATAGATCCGATCAGCCCCAGCATTTT. This codes for CAISLDRSDQPQHF.

The chain carries TRBV9 and TRBJ1-6; no firm D call. The V gene lost 0 bases and the J gene lost 0 bases, with 10 bases spanning the gap. The CDR3 has 17 residues. Germline V gene sequence: CDR1 SGDLS, CDR2 YYNGEE. The CDR3 region is CASSVEPESSYNSPLHF. In DNA form, the CDR3 reads TGTGCCAGCAGCGTAGAACCGGAGAGCTCCTATAATTCACCCCTCCACTTT.

V is TRBV14 and J is TRBJ1-2; 9 bases are a match to TRBD1. The J segment lost 4 bases and the V segment lost 4 bases, leaving 7 bases of the junction unmatched. This CDR3 has 15 residues. Germline assignment: CDR1 SGHDN and CDR2 FVKESK. The CDR3 reads CASSLLPGQGYGYTF. As DNA, the CDR3 is TGTGCCAGCAGCCTCTTACCGGGACAGGGCTATGGCTACACCTTC.

The chain joins TRBV5-1 to TRBJ2-7; the match to TRBD2 covers 9 bases. V lost 4 bases and J lost 5; bases outside the gene matches: 13. CDR1 and CDR2 from the germline V gene are SGHRS and YFSETQ. The CDR3 contains 16 residues. In nucleotides, the CDR3 is TGCGCCAGCAGCCCCCGAGAGGTAGCGGGAGCGGACGAGCAGTACTTC. Its protein is CASSPREVAGADEQYF. Full variable domain (missing parts from reference TRBV5-1 and TRBJ2-7): KAGVTQTPRYLIKTRGQQVTLSCSPISGHRSVSWYQQTPGQGLQFLFEYFSETQRNKGNFPGRFSGRQFSNSRSEMNVSTLELGDSALYLCASSPREVAGADEQYFGPGTRLTVT.

The V and J genes are TRBV7-8 and TRBJ2-7, with a possible D match to TRBD2 (6 bases). Germline V gives CDR1 SGHVS, CDR2 FQNEAQ. The CDR3 sequence is 16 residues long. V was cut by 5 bases and J by 0 bases, with 17 bases left in between. CDR3 sequence (DNA): TGTGCCAGCAGCCCGCTAGCCGGGACTTCCTCCTACGAGCAGTACTTC. Protein sequence: CASSPLAGTSSYEQYF.

The J gene is TRBJ2-7, the V gene TRBV2, with 8 positions matching TRBD2. V was clipped by 9 bases and J by 5 bases; unmatched bases: 9. The CDR3 sequence is 13 residues long. From germline, CDR1 is SNHLY and CDR2 FYNNEI. The CDR3 sequence: CARSQAGAHEQYF. The CDR3 DNA is TGTGCCAGGTCCCAAGCGGGAGCCCACGAGCAGTACTTC.

This clone was seen only once. The chain has TRBV30 and TRBJ1-1; D unclear. V lost 2 bases, J lost 2 bases, and 15 bases lay in between. Per the germline V gene, CDR1 is GTSNPN and CDR2 is SVGIG (reference sequence). CDR3 length: 15 amino acids. The CDR3 loop reads CAWSTTPGFNTEAFF. CDR3 DNA: TGTGCCTGGAGTACCACCCCTGGCTTTAACACTGAAGCTTTCTTT.

The chain links TRBV5-1 to TRBJ2-2; D perhaps matches TRBD1 (7 bases). V was shortened by 0 bases and J by 4 bases, with 13 bases between the two germline ends. Germline V gene lookup returns CDR1 SGHRS and CDR2 YFSETQ. The CDR3 totals 16 residues. CDR3 in amino acids: CASSLGQGGGTGELFF. Here the CDR3 DNA reads TGCGCCAGCAGCTTGGGCCAGGGGGGAGGCACCGGGGAGCTGTTTTTT.

This clone was seen only once. The chain employs TRBV18 and TRBJ2-1; 12 nucleotides match TRBD2. This CDR3 contains 16 residues. V lost 3 bases and J lost 10; bases outside the gene matches: 10. CDR1 is KGHSH and CDR2 is LQKENI in the germline V gene. As DNA, the CDR3 is TGTGCCAGCTCACCCACCCTAGCGGGAGGGCCTTGGGAGCAGTTCTTC. This translates into CASSPTLAGGPWEQFF.

The chain employs TRBV5-1 and TRBJ1-4; D possibly corresponds to TRBD1 (6 bases). CDR1 is SGHRS, CDR2 YFSETQ, per germline. Trimming took 0 bases from V and 3 from J, leaving 9 bases between them. This CDR3 has 15 amino acids. In nucleotides, the CDR3 is TGCGCCAGCAGCTTGGCGGCAGGGGCTAATGAAAAACTGTTTTTT. Its translation is CASSLAAGANEKLFF.

This chain connects TRBV27 to TRBJ1-6; D possibly corresponds to TRBD1 (5 bases). Germline assignment: CDR1 MNHEY and CDR2 SMNVEV (reference sequence). V lost 0 bases and J 6 bases, leaving 15 bases between the germline ends. The CDR3 runs 17 residues. The DNA for the CDR3 is TGTGCCAGCAGTTTATCGAAGACAGCAGCATTTAATTCACCCCTCCACTTT. The encoded protein is CASSLSKTAAFNSPLHF.

In DNA, the CDR3 is TGTGCCACCAGCTCCGCGGGACTAACCTACGAGCAGTACTTC. Amino acid sequence: CATSSAGLTYEQYF. The V gene is TRBV15, the J gene TRBJ2-7, with 7 bases identical to TRBD2. Per the germline V gene, CDR1 is LNHNV and CDR2 is YYDKDF (reference sequence). J lost 2 bases, V lost 5 bases, and 6 bases had no gene match. The CDR3 sequence is 14 residues long.

The rearrangement links TRBV14 to TRBJ2-7; D gene unclear. The V end lost 4 bases, the J end lost 0 bases, and 4 bases lay between the germline ends. The CDR3 sequence is 12 residues long. Germline CDR1 reads SGHDN; CDR2 reads FVKESK. The CDR3 loop is CASSRASYEQYF. As DNA, the CDR3 is TGTGCCAGCAGCCGGGCCTCCTACGAGCAGTACTTC.

The V call is TRBV6-5, the J call TRBJ2-1, with TRBD1 as a possible D gene (5 bases). From germline, CDR1 is MNHEY and CDR2 SVGAGI. Deletions cut 3 bases from V and 9 bases from J, with 15 bases between. The CDR3 is made up of 14 amino acids. CDR3 region: CASSYQNLDSEQFF. CDR3 nucleotide sequence: TGTGCCAGCAGTTATCAAAACCTAGACAGTGAGCAGTTCTTC.

V and J are TRBV27 and TRBJ2-7; D uncertain. The CDR3 consists of 13 residues. The V gene lost 3 bases and the J gene lost 2 bases, with 8 bases spanning the gap. Germline CDR1 reads MNHEY; CDR2 reads SMNVEV (reference sequence). In DNA, the CDR3 is TGTGCCAGCAGTTTTTCTATCGCCTACGAGCAGTACTTC. This codes for CASSFSIAYEQYF.

The V call is TRBV2, the J call TRBJ2-7; the match to TRBD2 covers 11 bases. Trimming removed 2 bases from V and 7 bases from J; junction bases left unmatched: 1. Germline V gene sequence: CDR1 SNHLY, CDR2 FYNNEI. The CDR3 contains 13 residues. CDR3 residues: CASSELAGGEQYF. CDR3 in DNA: TGTGCCAGCAGTGAACTAGCGGGAGGAGAGCAGTACTTC.

The V gene is TRBV28, the J gene TRBJ1-2; 7 bases line up with TRBD1. The CDR3 loop spans 12 amino acids. Germline values: CDR1 MDHEN, CDR2 SYDVKM. Trimming took 5 bases from V and 8 from J; bases not matched to a gene: 5. CDR3 amino acids: CASSAVRGGYTF. The CDR3 DNA is TGTGCCAGCAGTGCGGTCAGGGGGGGCTACACCTTC.

V is TRBV19 and J is TRBJ2-7, with 8 bases aligning to TRBD1. Trimming cost V 5 bases and J 8 bases; bases outside gene matches: 8. The CDR3 has 13 amino acids. CDR1 and CDR2 (germline): LNHDA, SQIVND (reference sequence). The CDR3 protein is CASSETARGQQYF. In nucleotides, the CDR3 is TGTGCCAGTAGTGAGACCGCCAGGGGGCAGCAGTACTTC. The variable domain in full, with the rest retrieved from reference TRBV19 and TRBJ2-7, is DGGITQSPKYLFRKEGQNVTLSCEQNLNHDAMYWYRQDPGQGLRLIYYSQIVNDFQKGDIAEGYSVSREKKESFPLTVTSAQKNPTAFYLCASSETARGQQYFGPGTRLTVT.

V usage is TRBV10-3 and J usage is TRBJ2-7; 9 bases align to TRBD2. V shed 6 bases and J 9 bases; nucleotides not matched to a gene: 9. Germline-derived CDR1 and CDR2 are ENHRY and SYGVKD. The CDR3 has 13 residues. In DNA, the CDR3 is TGTGCCATCAGGAAGGAGGGACTAGCAGGGCAGTACTTC. This encodes CAIRKEGLAGQYF.

This chain links TRBV7-2 with TRBJ2-3; 16 positions agree with TRBD2. J lost 3 bases, V lost 2 bases, and 5 bases had no gene match. The CDR3 runs to 18 residues. The germline CDR1 and CDR2 sequences are SGHTA and FQGNSA. This chain's CDR3 is CASSLLGLAGGRTDTQYF. CDR3 nucleotide sequence: TGTGCCAGCAGCTTACTGGGACTAGCGGGAGGGAGAACAGATACGCAGTATTTT.

The genes are TRBV5-1 and TRBJ2-5; D is uncertain. V was shortened by 0 bases and J by 11 bases, with 14 bases between the two germline ends. The length of the CDR3 is 13 residues. Germline CDR1 and CDR2: SGHRS and YFSETQ. As DNA, the CDR3 is TGCGCCAGCAGCTTGGGTATGGCGAGGAATCAGTACTTC. Amino acids: CASSLGMARNQYF.